This T cell receptor (beta chain) was sequenced for a study of T cell responses to AZD1222 COVID-19 vaccine. Profiled with immunoSEQ multiplex PCR; TCRdb holds only in-frame clones, not every one. The sample has around 140,000 clones, 92% seen once. CDR1 SGHTA and CDR2 FQGNSA come from the germline V gene. With V trimmed by 7 bases and J by 3 bases, 4 bases remained unmatched. The CDR3 totals 13 residues. Sequencing used peripheral blood, obtained 28 days after the second AZD1222 dose. The V gene is TRBV7-2, the J gene TRBJ2-7; 9 positions agree with TRBD1. The origin of this receptor is an adult who received the AZD1222 COVID-19 vaccine. The CDR3 DNA follows: TGTGCCAGCAACCCGGGACAGGGCTACGAGCAGTACTTC. Translation gives CASNPGQGYEQYF.